These 21 T cell receptor beta chains were all obtained from the same sample, sequenced in a study of T cells in Graves' hyperthyroidism and ophthalmopathy. The source material, RNA transcripts, was used to amplify TCR beta CDR3 regions. In the first-round RT-PCR of the TCR CDR3, the HTBI primer set was used. TCRdb reprocessed the multiplex PCR reads with MiXCR, giving one entry per CDR3 protein. The repertoire holds hundreds of thousands of distinct CDR3 sequences, with roughly 14% as singletons. The sample taken for sequencing was blood. The receptors here all came from a woman aged 40-49 years with Graves' ophthalmopathy.

The chain joins TRBV12-5 to TRBJ2-7; a weak D match, TRBD1 (6 bases). V gave up 1 base and J gave up 7 bases, with 11 bases separating them. This CDR3 region has 13 residues. In germline, CDR1 is LGHNT, CDR2 FRNRAP. CDR3 in DNA: TGTGCTAGTGGTTTGGGGACTGGACAGGAGCAGTACTTC. Translation: CASGLGTGQEQYF.

The V call is TRBV2, the J call TRBJ2-7, with TRBD1 matching 11 bases. V was clipped by 9 bases and J by 7 bases; unmatched bases: 8. Germline CDR1 SNHLY, CDR2 FYNNEI. CDR3 size: 13 residues. Here the CDR3 DNA reads TGTGCCAGTGGACAGGGGGCGCTGGGAGAGCAGTACTTC. Protein product: CASGQGALGEQYF.

This clonotype was observed a single time. This chain joins TRBV20-1 and TRBJ2-7; 11 bases match TRBD2. Trimming removed 3 bases from V and 2 bases from J; junction bases left unmatched: 9. Germline V gene lookup returns CDR1 DFQATT and CDR2 SNEGSKA (reference sequence). The CDR3 loop spans 16 amino acids. Here the CDR3 DNA reads TGCAGTGCTAGCCTAGCGGGAGGTCTCTCCGCCTACGAGCAGTACTTC. It translates to CSASLAGGLSAYEQYF.

This clonotype was counted many times. The chain couples TRBV2 to TRBJ2-5; 9 positions match TRBD1. The CDR3 contains 14 residues. The V gene end was trimmed by 8 bases and the J gene end by 5 bases; junction bases not matched to a gene: 9. CDR1 and CDR2 (germline): SNHLY, FYNNEI. The CDR3 spells CASFRDRVEETQYF. Written as DNA, the CDR3 is TGTGCCAGCTTCCGGGACAGGGTGGAGGAGACCCAGTACTTC.

This clonotype came up many times. The chain combines TRBV27 with TRBJ1-2; D is possibly TRBD1 (5 bases). This CDR3 comprises 14 residues. In germline, CDR1 is MNHEY, CDR2 SMNVEV (reference sequence). Deletions cut 3 bases from V and 4 bases from J, with 12 bases between. CDR3 amino acids: CASSLVQGAYGYTF. CDR3 nucleotide sequence: TGTGCCAGCAGTTTGGTCCAGGGTGCCTATGGCTACACCTTC.

The gene calls are TRBV29-1 and TRBJ1-1; D possibly corresponds to TRBD1 (5 bases). CDR1 SQVTM and CDR2 ANQGSEA come from the germline V gene. The CDR3 runs to 11 residues. Deletions cut 5 bases from V and 6 bases from J, with 10 bases between. CDR3 residues: CSVFRDPEAFF. In nucleotides, the CDR3 is TGCAGCGTTTTCCGGGACCCTGAAGCTTTCTTT.

This clonotype was counted many times. This chain links TRBV30 with TRBJ1-2; D perhaps matches TRBD1 (5 bases). CDR1 and CDR2 from the germline V gene are GTSNPN and SVGIG (reference sequence). V was cut by 0 bases and J by 6 bases, with 11 bases left in between. CDR3 length equals 13 residues. CDR3 residues: CAWSVDGTNGYTF. The CDR3 nucleotides are TGTGCCTGGAGTGTAGACGGGACGAATGGCTACACCTTC.

This clonotype was counted ten times or more. V usage is TRBV7-8 and J usage is TRBJ2-7; D gene unclear. The CDR3 contains 13 residues. From germline, CDR1 is SGHVS and CDR2 FQNEAQ. Trimming shortened V by 5 bases and J by 0 bases, and 8 bases separated the two germline ends. The CDR3 coding sequence is TGTGCCAGCAGCCGAAGACACTCCTACGAGCAGTACTTC. Residues: CASSRRHSYEQYF.

There are a few counts of this clonotype. V usage is TRBV6-2 or TRBV6-3 and J usage is TRBJ1-5; the D is unclear. Germline V lookup: CDR1 MNHEY, CDR2 SVGEGT. V dropped 2 bases and J dropped 3 bases, with 8 bases sitting between them. CDR3 size: 14 residues. CDR3 in amino acids: CASSYGSLNQPQHF. CDR3 coding DNA: TGTGCCAGCAGTTACGGAAGCCTCAATCAGCCCCAGCATTTT.

This clonotype was counted many times. V is TRBV24-1 and J is TRBJ1-1; 7 bases match TRBD1. This CDR3 is 15 amino acids long. J gave up 9 bases and V 3 bases, and 12 bases lay outside the gene matches. Germline loops: CDR1 KGHDR, CDR2 SFDVKD. CDR3 bases: TGTGCCACCAGTGATCCGGACCCGGACAGGTACCAAGCTTTCTTT. Protein sequence: CATSDPDPDRYQAFF.

The chain has TRBV28 and TRBJ1-2; D unresolved. CDR1 is MDHEN and CDR2 is SYDVKM in the germline V gene. This CDR3 contains 13 residues. V was pared by 4 bases and J by 8 bases, with 14 bases between. CDR3 amino acids: CASSYGPVTGYTF. CDR3 DNA: TGTGCCAGCAGTTACGGGCCCGTGACAGGCTACACCTTC.

This clonotype was seen a few times. The V gene is TRBV7-9, the J gene TRBJ1-1, with 7 bases that match TRBD1. In germline, CDR1 is SEHNR, CDR2 FQNEAQ (reference sequence). The CDR3 is 13 residues long. Unmatched junction bases numbered 7, after V lost 11 bases and J lost 1 base. CDR3 nucleotide sequence: TGTGCCGGCCGGACAGGTGCGAACACTGAAGCTTTCTTT. It encodes CAGRTGANTEAFF.

The table lists this clonotype with many counts. The V call is TRBV12-3 or TRBV12-4, the J call TRBJ2-7; 7 bases fit TRBD1. The CDR3 runs to 13 residues. V shed 8 bases and J 4 bases; nucleotides not matched to a gene: 8. CDR3 in amino acids: CASGRQGKYEQYF. CDR3 nucleotides: TGTGCCAGCGGGAGACAGGGTAAATACGAGCAGTACTTC.

The table lists this clonotype with many counts. The chain recombines TRBV5-1 with TRBJ2-7; D possibly corresponds to TRBD2 (6 bases). Germline CDR1 reads SGHRS; CDR2 reads YFSETQ. The CDR3 is 15 residues long. The V gene lost 7 bases and the J gene lost 2 bases, with 19 bases spanning the gap. CDR3 in DNA: TGCGCCAGCCAAAACCGGGACTCCCTAACCTACGAGCAGTACTTC. It yields the protein CASQNRDSLTYEQYF.

The sample holds many counts of this clonotype. The J gene is TRBJ2-7, the V gene TRBV28, with no clear D. Germline V CDR1 and CDR2: MDHEN, SYDVKM. Trimming shortened V by 5 bases and J by 2 bases, and 13 bases separated the two germline ends. The CDR3 is 14 residues long. CDR3 coding DNA: TGTGCCAGCAGTCCCGGCCAGCAACCCTACGAGCAGTACTTC. It translates to CASSPGQQPYEQYF.

The rearrangement joins TRBV28 to TRBJ1-2; 7 bases map to TRBD1. In germline, CDR1 is MDHEN, CDR2 SYDVKM. This CDR3 has 14 amino acids. V lost 7 bases to trimming and J lost 0 bases; unmatched junction nucleotides: 5. The CDR3 loop reads CASNNRGANYGYTF. The CDR3 DNA reads as TGTGCCAGCAACAACAGGGGAGCTAACTATGGCTACACCTTC.

There are a few counts of this clonotype. The chain has TRBV25-1 and TRBJ1-2; no firm D call. CDR3 size: 17 residues. Per the germline V gene, CDR1 is MGHDK and CDR2 is SYGVNS. V lost 3 bases to trimming and J lost 0 bases, with 17 bases between them. The DNA for the CDR3 is TGTGCCAGCAGTGATTCCGGCCGGGAGTGGGCTAACTATGGCTACACCTTC. Translating gives CASSDSGREWANYGYTF.

This clonotype came up once. This sequence joins TRBV28 and TRBJ2-7; no firm D call. Germline values: CDR1 MDHEN, CDR2 SYDVKM. V lost 3 bases to trimming and J lost 6 bases, with 18 bases between them. This CDR3 spans 15 amino acids. CDR3 nucleotide sequence: TGTGCCAGCAGTTTTGTCGGTTCAGGAGCCGCCGAGCAGTACTTC. This encodes CASSFVGSGAAEQYF.

This clonotype has a handful of counts. This chain uses TRBV20-1 with TRBJ1-3; D is unclear. Germline CDR1 is DFQATT and CDR2 is SNEGSKA (reference sequence). This CDR3 comprises 15 residues. Trimming took 6 bases from V and 4 from J, leaving 19 bases between them. This chain's CDR3 is CSAKTDSGSGNTIYF. CDR3 DNA: TGCAGTGCAAAAACGGACTCGGGATCCGGAAACACCATATATTTT.

This clonotype appeared many times. A much more abundant neighbour one base away suggests this may be a read error. The rearrangement uses TRBV6-4 and TRBJ1-5; D is ambiguous. The V end lost 3 bases, the J end lost 0 bases, and 6 bases lay between the germline ends. This CDR3 has 14 residues. Germline V lookup: CDR1 MRHNA, CDR2 SNTAGT. The CDR3 reads CASSEGTSNQPQHF. DNA of the CDR3: TGTGCCAGCAGTGAGGGCACTAGCAATCAGCCCCAGCATTTT.

This clonotype came up many times. This chain uses TRBV19 with TRBJ2-7; 8 nucleotides agree with TRBD2. Germline lookup yields CDR1 LNHDA and CDR2 SQIVND (reference sequence). CDR3 length: 16 residues. J lost 4 bases, V lost 1 base, and 9 bases had no gene match. The CDR3 bases are TGTGCCAGTAGTATAGCCGGGAGGGGCAGCCTATACGAGCAGTACTTC. Protein sequence: CASSIAGRGSLYEQYF.